The present T cell receptor beta chain was sequenced within a study of blood T cell repertoires in COVID-19. Study as a whole: Sources were T cells, B-cell-depleted T cells, or PBMCs; the material itself was cDNA or gDNA.

With 1 base removed from V and 8 bases from J, the gap between germline ends came to 9 bases. This CDR3 has 13 amino acids. Authors' data handling: By means of reference gene primer amplification, nucleated cell counts were estimated. The assay was immunoSEQ multiplex PCR, and TCRdb's table has in-frame clones only and misses some. The V and J calls and clone size were taken over from that table, and D and trimming were inferred from the DNA. Among about 150,000 clones listed, around four fifths were seen once. Those who participated ranged in age from roughly 18 to 100 years and resided in 20 to 30 US areas.

The clonotype comes from a woman aged 40 to 50 who had recovered from COVID-19. V gene TRBV12-3 or TRBV12-4 combines with J gene TRBJ2-1, with a possible D match to TRBD1 (5 bases). The sequenced sample was PBMCs or T cells enriched from blood (not recorded which). CDR3 DNA sequence: TGTGCCAGCAGTTTAGTGCAGGGCTATGAGCAGTTCTTC. Protein: CASSLVQGYEQFF.